The clone carrying this T cell receptor (beta chain) was picked up many times. For repertoire sequencing, the TCR beta CDR3 regions were amplified from RNA transcripts. Second-round multiplex PCR came after first-round RT-PCR with HTBI primers. TCRdb reprocessed the multiplex PCR reads via MiXCR and lists one record per CDR3 protein. Here the sample spans around 1,200,000 distinct CDR3 sequences, less than 45% being singletons. This specimen belongs to a study of Graves' ophthalmopathy and Graves' hyperthyroidism. Germline V gene data show CDR1 as SGDLS and CDR2 as YYNGEE. This CDR3 comprises 14 residues. Trimming pared 2 bases from V and 5 bases from J, leaving 8 bases between. Aged 18 to 65, hyperthyroidism patients had new diagnoses of under 2 months' duration. No donor had other autoimmune disease, uncontrolled infection, pregnancy or lactation. Diagnosis used clinical symptoms, serum thyroxine, TRAb, thyroid ultrasound and orbital computed tomography.

This clonotype was sampled from an adult man with Graves' hyperthyroidism. The V gene is TRBV9, the J gene TRBJ1-6, with D possibly being TRBD1 (5 bases). Sequencing was performed on peripheral blood or thyroid tissue (not recorded which). CDR3 region: CASSVPGNNSPLHF. In nucleotides, the CDR3 is TGTGCCAGCAGCGTTCCAGGGAATAATTCACCCCTCCACTTT. Together with reference TRBV9 and TRBJ1-6, the CDR3 gives the full variable domain: DSGVTQTPKHLITATGQRVTLRCSPRSGDLSVYWYQQSLDQGLQFLIQYYNGEERAKGNILERFSAQQFPDLHSELNLSSLELGDSALYFCASSVPGNNSPLHFGNGTRLTVT.